The 13 T cell receptor beta chains presented below share a single source sample, sequenced in a study of T-cell reconstitution after alpha-beta-depleted transplantation in children. Unique molecular identifiers were used in preparing the TCRbeta library. MiXCR was run by TCRdb on the PCR reads, yielding one entry per CDR3 protein. The sample records 400,000 to 500,000 distinct CDR3 sequences, roughly a tenth being singletons. The input for sequencing was PBMCs from the stem cell graft donor, taken from the stem cell graft. The receptors stem from a human donor who donated a stem cell graft to a child with acute myeloid leukemia.

J is TRBJ2-1 and V is TRBV2; 11 bases line up with TRBD2. The CDR3 has 15 residues. Germline assignment: CDR1 SNHLY and CDR2 FYNNEI. V was clipped by 5 bases and J by 3 bases; unmatched bases: 3. CDR3 coding DNA: TGTGCCAGCAGTACCACTAGCGGGAGCTACAATGAGCAGTTCTTC. Translated, it gives CASSTTSGSYNEQFF.

V gene TRBV4-1 combines with J gene TRBJ2-2, with 8 bases identical to TRBD2. J lost 6 bases, V lost 3 bases, and 6 bases had no gene match. The CDR3 is 15 residues long. Germline V gives CDR1 MGHRA, CDR2 YSYEKL. CDR3 region: CASSHLGLAAGELFF. The DNA of the CDR3 is TGCGCCAGCAGCCACCTCGGACTAGCCGCCGGGGAGCTGTTTTTT.

Ten or more counts support this clonotype. The V gene is TRBV12-3 or TRBV12-4, the J gene TRBJ1-4; D not certain. V shed 6 bases and J shed 4 bases, with 12 bases lying between them. There are 14 residues in the CDR3. CDR3 sequence reads: CASRGRAFNEKLFF. CDR3 sequence (DNA): TGTGCCAGCAGGGGTAGGGCTTTTAATGAAAAACTGTTTTTT.

The chain has TRBV5-5 and TRBJ2-1; D remains unclear. V was cut by 0 bases and J by 1 base, with 8 bases left in between. The length of the CDR3 is 15 residues. Germline CDR1 and CDR2: SGHKS and YYEKEE (reference sequence). The DNA of the CDR3 is TGTGCCAGCAGCTTGGGTCTGAAATCCTACAATGAGCAGTTCTTC. As protein: CASSLGLKSYNEQFF.

This clonotype appeared many times. V and J are TRBV12-3 or TRBV12-4 and TRBJ2-2, with D unclear. Trimming shortened V by 3 bases and J by 1 base, and 6 bases separated the two germline ends. The CDR3 has 14 residues. The CDR3 DNA sequence: TGTGCCAGCAGTTTTAACAGGAACACCGGGGAGCTGTTTTTT. It encodes CASSFNRNTGELFF.

This clonotype was seen a handful of times. The J gene is TRBJ1-1, the V gene TRBV3-1, with D uncertain. The CDR3 has 15 amino acids. Deletions cut 4 bases from V and 4 bases from J, with 16 bases between. Germline V gene data show CDR1 as LGHDT and CDR2 as YNNKEL (reference sequence). The CDR3 DNA reads TGTGCCAGCAGCCCGATCGGCGGCCTGGGCACTGAAGCTTTCTTT. Its protein product is CASSPIGGLGTEAFF.

This sequence joins TRBV11-1 and TRBJ2-7; 13 nucleotides match TRBD2. Looked up from germline, CDR1 is SGHAT and CDR2 is FQDESV (reference sequence). This CDR3 region has 20 residues. J was trimmed by 7 bases and V by 0 bases; bases with no gene match: 18. The CDR3 sequence: CASSLAGGRGRTSGRGEQYF. CDR3 bases: TGTGCCAGCAGCTTAGCGGGGGGGCGCGGCAGGACTAGCGGGAGAGGGGAGCAGTACTTC.

This clonotype was observed a single time. This may be a read error, as it is one base from a much larger clone. The chain uses TRBV7-9 and TRBJ2-5; a possible D gene is TRBD2 (6 bases). The CDR3 extends over 16 amino acids. V dropped 1 base and J dropped 7 bases, with 19 bases sitting between them. Germline V gene data show CDR1 as SEHNR and CDR2 as FQNEAQ (reference sequence). The CDR3: CASSLGQKGLLATQYF. CDR3 DNA: TGTGCCAGCAGCTTAGGACAGAAGGGACTGCTAGCGACCCAGTACTTC.

The V gene is TRBV4-1, the J gene TRBJ2-7, with D possibly TRBD2 on 5 matching bases. Trimming took off 0 bases at V and 3 bases at J, with 15 bases between the two ends. Germline V lookup: CDR1 MGHRA, CDR2 YSYEKL. This CDR3 is built from 16 residues. The CDR3 spells CASSQDFVAGLYEQYV. The CDR3, as DNA: TGCGCCAGCAGCCAAGATTTTGTTGCGGGCCTCTACGAGCAGTACGTC.

This clonotype showed up many times. J is TRBJ2-3 and V is TRBV2; D not certain. The ends were cut back, 2 bases at V and 4 bases at J, with 4 bases in the middle. The length of the CDR3 is 12 residues. CDR1 and CDR2 from the germline V gene are SNHLY and FYNNEI. CDR3 in amino acids: CASSERADTQYF. The CDR3 nucleotides read TGTGCCAGCAGTGAACGAGCAGATACGCAGTATTTT.

This clonotype has a count of ten or more. The V gene is TRBV20-1, the J gene TRBJ2-5, with 10 nucleotides matching TRBD2. Germline CDR1 is DFQATT and CDR2 is SNEGSKA (reference sequence). V lost 3 bases and J lost 5; bases outside the gene matches: 9. CDR3 size: 15 residues. As DNA, the CDR3 is TGCAGTGCTAGTGCTAGCGGGGGCCCCGGGGAGACCCAGTACTTC. Encoded protein: CSASASGGPGETQYF.

The chain links TRBV20-1 to TRBJ1-2; the D is unclear. This CDR3 is 13 amino acids long. Between the trimmed V and J ends, which lost 1 base and 7 bases, there was a span of 13 bases. Germline V lookup: CDR1 DFQATT, CDR2 SNEGSKA (reference sequence). The CDR3 reads CSARGQSSGGYTF. In DNA form, the CDR3 reads TGCAGTGCTAGAGGCCAATCTTCGGGTGGCTACACCTTC.

There are a few counts of this clonotype. The DNA of the CDR3 is TGTGCCTGGGACAGTACAGGGGACCCCACAGATACGCAGTATTTT. This encodes CAWDSTGDPTDTQYF. The rearrangement joins TRBV30 to TRBJ2-3, with TRBD1 matching 7 bases. CDR3 length: 15 residues. The ends lost 5 bases at V and 2 bases at J; junction bases unmatched: 10. The germline V gene encodes CDR1 GTSNPN and CDR2 SVGIG (reference sequence). Together with reference TRBV30 and TRBJ2-3, the CDR3 gives the full variable domain: SQTIHQWPATLVQPVGSPLSLECTVEGTSNPNLYWYRQAAGRGLQLLFYSVGIGQISSEVPQNLSASRPQDRQFILSSKKLLLSDSGFYLCAWDSTGDPTDTQYFGPGTRLTVL.